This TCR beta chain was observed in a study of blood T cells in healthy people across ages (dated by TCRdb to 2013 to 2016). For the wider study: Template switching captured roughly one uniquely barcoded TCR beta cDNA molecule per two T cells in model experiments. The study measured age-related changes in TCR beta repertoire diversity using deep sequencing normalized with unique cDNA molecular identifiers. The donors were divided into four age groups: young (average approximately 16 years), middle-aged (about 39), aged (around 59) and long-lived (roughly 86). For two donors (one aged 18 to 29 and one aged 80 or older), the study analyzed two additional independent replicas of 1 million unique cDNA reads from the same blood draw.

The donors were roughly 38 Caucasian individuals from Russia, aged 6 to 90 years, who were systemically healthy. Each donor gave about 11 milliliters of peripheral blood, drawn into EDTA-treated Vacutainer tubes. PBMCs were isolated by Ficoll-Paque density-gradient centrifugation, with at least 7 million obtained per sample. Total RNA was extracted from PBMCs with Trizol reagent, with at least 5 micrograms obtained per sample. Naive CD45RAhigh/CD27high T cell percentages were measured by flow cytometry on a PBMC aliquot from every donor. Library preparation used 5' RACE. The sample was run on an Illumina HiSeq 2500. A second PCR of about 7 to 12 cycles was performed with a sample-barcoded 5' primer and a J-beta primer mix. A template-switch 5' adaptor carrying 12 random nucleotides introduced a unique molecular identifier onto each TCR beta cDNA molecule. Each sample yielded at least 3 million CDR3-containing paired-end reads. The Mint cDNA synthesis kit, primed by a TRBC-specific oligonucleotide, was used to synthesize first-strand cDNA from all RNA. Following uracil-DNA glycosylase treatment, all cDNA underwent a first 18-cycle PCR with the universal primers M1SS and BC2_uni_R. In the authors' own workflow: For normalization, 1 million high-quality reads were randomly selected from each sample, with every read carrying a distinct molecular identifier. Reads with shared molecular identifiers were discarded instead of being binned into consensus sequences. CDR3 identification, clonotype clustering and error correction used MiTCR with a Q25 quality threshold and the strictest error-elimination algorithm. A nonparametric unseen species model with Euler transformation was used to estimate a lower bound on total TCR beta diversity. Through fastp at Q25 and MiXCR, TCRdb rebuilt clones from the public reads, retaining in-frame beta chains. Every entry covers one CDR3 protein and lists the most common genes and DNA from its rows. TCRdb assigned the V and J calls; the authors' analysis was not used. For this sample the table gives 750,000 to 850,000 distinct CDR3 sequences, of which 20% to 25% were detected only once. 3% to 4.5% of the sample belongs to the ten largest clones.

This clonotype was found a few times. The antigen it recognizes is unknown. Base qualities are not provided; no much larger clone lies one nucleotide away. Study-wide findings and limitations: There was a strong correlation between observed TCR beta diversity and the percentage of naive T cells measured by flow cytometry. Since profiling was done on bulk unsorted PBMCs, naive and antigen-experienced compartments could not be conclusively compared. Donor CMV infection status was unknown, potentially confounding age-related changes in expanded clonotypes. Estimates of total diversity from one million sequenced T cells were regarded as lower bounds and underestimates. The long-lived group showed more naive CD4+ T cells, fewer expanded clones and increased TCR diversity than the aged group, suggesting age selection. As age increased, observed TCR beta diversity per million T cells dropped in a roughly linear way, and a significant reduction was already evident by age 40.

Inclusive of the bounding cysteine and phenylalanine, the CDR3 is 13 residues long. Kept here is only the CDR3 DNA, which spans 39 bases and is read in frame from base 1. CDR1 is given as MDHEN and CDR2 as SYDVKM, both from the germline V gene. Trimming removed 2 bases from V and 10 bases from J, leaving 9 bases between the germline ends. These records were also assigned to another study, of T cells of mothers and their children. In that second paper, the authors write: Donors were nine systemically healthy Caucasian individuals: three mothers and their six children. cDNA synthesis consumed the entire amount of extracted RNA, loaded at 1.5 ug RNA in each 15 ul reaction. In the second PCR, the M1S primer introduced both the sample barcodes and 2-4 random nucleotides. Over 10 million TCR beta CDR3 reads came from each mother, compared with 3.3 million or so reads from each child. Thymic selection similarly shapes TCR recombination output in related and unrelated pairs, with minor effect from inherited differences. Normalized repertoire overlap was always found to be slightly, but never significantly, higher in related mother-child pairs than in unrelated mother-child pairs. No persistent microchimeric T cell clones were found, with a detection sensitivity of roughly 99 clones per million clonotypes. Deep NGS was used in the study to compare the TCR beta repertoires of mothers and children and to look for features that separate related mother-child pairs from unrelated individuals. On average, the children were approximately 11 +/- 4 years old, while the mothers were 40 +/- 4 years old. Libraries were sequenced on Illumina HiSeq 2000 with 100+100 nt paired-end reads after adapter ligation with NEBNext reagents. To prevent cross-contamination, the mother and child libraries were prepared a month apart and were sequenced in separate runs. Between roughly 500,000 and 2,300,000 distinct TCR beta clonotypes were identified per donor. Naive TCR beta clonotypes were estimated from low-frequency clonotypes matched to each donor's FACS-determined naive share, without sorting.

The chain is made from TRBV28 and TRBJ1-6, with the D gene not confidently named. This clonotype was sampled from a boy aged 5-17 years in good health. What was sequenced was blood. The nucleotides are TGTGCCAGCAGTTTAGGCGGGTGGTCACCCCTCCACTTT. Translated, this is CASSLGGWSPLHF.